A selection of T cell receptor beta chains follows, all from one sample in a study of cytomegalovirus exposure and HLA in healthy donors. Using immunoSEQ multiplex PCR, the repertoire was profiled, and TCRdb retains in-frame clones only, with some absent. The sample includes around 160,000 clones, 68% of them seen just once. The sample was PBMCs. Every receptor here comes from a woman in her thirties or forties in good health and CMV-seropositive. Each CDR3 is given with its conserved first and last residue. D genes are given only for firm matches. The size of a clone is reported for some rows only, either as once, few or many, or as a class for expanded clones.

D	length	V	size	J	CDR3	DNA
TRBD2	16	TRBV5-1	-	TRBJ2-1	CASSLAAGAAVNEQFF	TGCGCCAGCAGCTTGGCGGCGGGAGCGGCTGTAAATGAGCAGTTCTTC
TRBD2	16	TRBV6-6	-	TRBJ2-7	CASSGGLAGPTYEQYF	TGTGCCAGCAGTGGGGGGCTAGCGGGGCCTACCTACGAGCAGTACTTC
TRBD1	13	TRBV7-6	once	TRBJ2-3	CASSSRQGDTQYF	TGTGCCAGCAGCTCCAGACAGGGCGATACGCAGTATTTT
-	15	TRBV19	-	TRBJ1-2	CASTPVRKANYGYTF	TGTGCCAGCACCCCGGTCAGGAAAGCTAACTATGGCTACACCTTC
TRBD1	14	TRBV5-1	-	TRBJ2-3	CASSWTGGSDTQYF	TGCGCCAGCAGCTGGACAGGGGGCAGCGATACGCAGTATTTT
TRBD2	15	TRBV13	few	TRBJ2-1	CASSSGLAGAGEQFF	TGTGCCAGCAGCTCGGGACTAGCGGGAGCGGGTGAGCAGTTCTTC
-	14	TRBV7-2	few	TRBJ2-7	CASSSVRSSAEQYF	TGTGCCAGCAGCTCCGTCCGGAGTTCGGCCGAGCAGTACTTC
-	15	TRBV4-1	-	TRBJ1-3	CASSQPDSRLNTIYF	TGCGCCAGCAGCCAACCCGACAGCCGCCTAAACACCATATATTTT
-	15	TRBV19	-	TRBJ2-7	CASSIISGQGYEQYF	TGTGCCAGTAGTATCATATCCGGGCAGGGGTACGAGCAGTACTTC
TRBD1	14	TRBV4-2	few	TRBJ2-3	CASSRGQGTDTQYF	TGTGCCAGCAGCCGGGGACAGGGAACAGATACGCAGTATTTT
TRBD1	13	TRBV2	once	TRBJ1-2	CASSRGQGFGYPF	TGTGCCAGCAGTAGGGGACAGGGCTTTGGCTACCCCTTC
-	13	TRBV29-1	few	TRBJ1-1	CSANPPGGTEAFF	TGCAGCGCCAACCCCCCGGGGGGGACTGAAGCTTTCTTT
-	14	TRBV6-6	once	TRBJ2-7	CASSPAGGPYEQYF	TGTGCCAGCAGCCCTGCCGGCGGGCCCTACGAGCAGTACTTC
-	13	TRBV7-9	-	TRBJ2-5	CASSSDSQETQYF	TGTGCCAGCAGCTCCGACAGCCAAGAGACCCAGTACTTC
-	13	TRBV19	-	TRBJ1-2	CASSTVHTGGYTF	TGTGCCAGTAGTACAGTCCACACAGGGGGCTACACCTTC
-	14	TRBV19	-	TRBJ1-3	CASSITEIGNTIYF	TGTGCCAGTAGTATCACCGAGATAGGAAACACCATATATTTT
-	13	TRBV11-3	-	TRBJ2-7	CASSLGGTYEQYF	TGTGCCAGCAGCCTGGGGGGTACCTACGAGCAGTACTTC
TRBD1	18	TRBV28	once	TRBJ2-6	CASSLRPGGRGGANVLTF	TGTGCCAGCAGTTTACGGCCAGGGGGCCGGGGGGGGGCCAACGTCCTGACTTTC
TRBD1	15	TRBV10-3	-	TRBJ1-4	CAISDQGASSEKLFF	TGTGCCATCAGTGATCAGGGGGCTAGTAGTGAAAAACTGTTTTTT
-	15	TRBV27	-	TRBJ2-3	CASRRDTFNTDTQYF	TGTGCCAGCAGAAGGGACACCTTTAACACAGATACGCAGTATTTT
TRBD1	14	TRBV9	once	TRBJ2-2	CASSVVDRGRELFF	TGTGCCAGCAGCGTAGTTGACAGGGGCCGGGAGCTGTTTTTT
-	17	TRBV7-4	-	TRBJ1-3	CASSRRSVSQGGNTIYF	TGTGCCAGCAGCCGGAGAAGTGTGAGTCAAGGTGGAAACACCATATATTTT
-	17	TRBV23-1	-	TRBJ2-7	CASSPIPSGKKADEQYF	TGCGCCAGCAGTCCTATCCCCAGCGGTAAGAAAGCGGACGAGCAGTACTTC
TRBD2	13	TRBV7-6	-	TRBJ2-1	CASSLASGGGQFF	TGTGCCAGCAGCTTGGCTAGCGGGGGTGGGCAGTTCTTC
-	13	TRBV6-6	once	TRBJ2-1	CASSKTEHNGQFF	TGTGCCAGCAGTAAGACAGAACACAATGGGCAGTTCTTC
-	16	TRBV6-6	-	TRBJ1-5	CASSSRQTSRNQPQNF	TGTGCCAGCAGTTCCAGACAGACCTCTCGGAATCAGCCCCAGAATTTT
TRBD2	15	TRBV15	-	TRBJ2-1	CATSSRSGSYNEQFF	TGTGCCACCAGCAGTAGGAGCGGGAGTTACAATGAGCAGTTCTTC
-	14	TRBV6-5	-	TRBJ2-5	CASSYSRGYETQYF	TGTGCCAGCAGTTACTCCAGGGGCTACGAGACCCAGTACTTC
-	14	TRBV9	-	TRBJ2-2	CASRGRSGAGELFF	TGTGCCAGCAGGGGCAGGTCCGGGGCCGGGGAGCTGTTTTTT
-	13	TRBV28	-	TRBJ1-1	CASKGAMNTEAFF	TGTGCCAGCAAAGGGGCAATGAACACTGAAGCTTTCTTT
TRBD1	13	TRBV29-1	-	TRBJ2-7	CSVARQGAGEQYF	TGCAGCGTTGCGCGCCAGGGGGCGGGGGAGCAGTACTTC
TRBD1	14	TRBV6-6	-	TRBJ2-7	CASSGTGVIYEQYF	TGTGCCAGCAGCGGGACAGGGGTGATATACGAGCAGTACTTC
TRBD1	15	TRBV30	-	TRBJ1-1	CAWPSSRQGATEAFF	TGTGCCTGGCCCTCATCTAGACAGGGGGCGACTGAAGCTTTCTTT
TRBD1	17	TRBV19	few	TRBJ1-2	CASNPNWAQGANYGYTF	TGTGCCAGTAACCCTAACTGGGCACAGGGGGCTAACTATGGCTACACCTTC
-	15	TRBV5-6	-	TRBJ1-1	CASSEGTAGNTEAFF	TGTGCCAGCAGCGAAGGGACGGCGGGAAACACTGAAGCTTTCTTT
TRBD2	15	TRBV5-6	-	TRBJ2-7	CASSVTSGSSYEQYF	TGTGCCAGCAGCGTGACTAGCGGGAGCTCCTACGAGCAGTACTTC
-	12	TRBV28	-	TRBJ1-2	CASISDNYGYTF	TGTGCCAGCATATCAGATAACTATGGCTACACCTTC
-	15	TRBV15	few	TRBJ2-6	CATSRDRVGANVLTF	TGTGCCACCAGCAGAGATCGGGTTGGGGCCAACGTCCTGACTTTC
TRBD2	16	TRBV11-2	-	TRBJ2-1	CASSLDKSGSYNEQFF	TGTGCCAGCAGCTTAGATAAGAGCGGGAGTTACAATGAGCAGTTCTTC
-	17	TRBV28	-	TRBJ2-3	CASSLDLGGSLADTQYF	TGTGCCAGCAGTCTAGATTTGGGCGGGTCTTTGGCAGATACGCAGTATTTT
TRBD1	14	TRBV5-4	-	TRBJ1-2	CASSSGQVTPGYTF	TGTGCCAGCAGCTCTGGACAGGTCACCCCTGGCTACACCTTC
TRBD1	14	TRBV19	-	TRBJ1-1	CASSITGVNTEAFF	TGTGCCAGTAGTATAACAGGGGTAAACACTGAAGCTTTCTTT
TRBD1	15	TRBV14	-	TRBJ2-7	CASSPRTGATYEQYF	TGTGCCAGCAGCCCCCGGACAGGGGCGACTTACGAGCAGTACTTC
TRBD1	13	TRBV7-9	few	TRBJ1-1	CASSRQGNTEAFF	TGTGCCAGCAGTCGACAGGGGAACACTGAAGCTTTCTTT
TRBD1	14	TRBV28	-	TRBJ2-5	CASKTGGQGETQYF	TGTGCCAGCAAGACAGGGGGCCAGGGGGAGACCCAGTACTTC
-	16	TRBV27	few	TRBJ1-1	CASSLRLPSRGTEAFF	TGTGCCAGCAGTTTAAGGTTGCCTTCCAGGGGCACTGAAGCTTTCTTT
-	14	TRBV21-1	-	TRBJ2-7	CASSYAGGTYEQYF	TGTGCCAGCAGCTACGCAGGGGGTACCTACGAGCAGTACTTC
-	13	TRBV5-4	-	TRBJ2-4	CASSSDKNDIQYF	TGTGCCAGCAGCTCCGACAAAAATGACATTCAGTACTTC
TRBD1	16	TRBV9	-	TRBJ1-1	CASSVVMGQGFTEAFF	TGTGCCAGCAGCGTAGTTATGGGACAGGGGTTTACTGAAGCTTTCTTT
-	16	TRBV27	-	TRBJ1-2	CASSSWAGREPYGYTF	TGTGCCAGCAGTTCCTGGGCGGGGAGGGAGCCCTATGGCTACACCTTC